This is a list of T cell receptor beta chains from one sample in a study. TCRdb reprocessed the 5' RACE reads with MiXCR, giving one entry per CDR3 protein. Here the sample spans about 54,000 distinct CDR3 sequences, roughly 17% being singletons. Sequencing was carried out using naive CD4+ T cells sorted from blood. These receptors all stem from a female donor with breast cancer. CDR3s include the opening cysteine and the closing phenylalanine or tryptophan. A D gene is named only where the DNA matches it firmly. Only some rows state a clone size, as once, few, many or a class for expanded clones.

length	J	D	size	V	CDR3	DNA
13	TRBJ2-7	-	many	TRBV6-5	CASSPRDAPEQYF	TGTGCCAGCAGCCCTCGGGACGCGCCCGAGCAGTACTTC
16	TRBJ2-2	TRBD1	few	TRBV6-2/TRBV6-3	CASRGLGTGATGELFF	TGTGCCAGCAGAGGGCTGGGGACAGGGGCCACCGGGGAGCTGTTTTTT
13	TRBJ2-3	-	few	TRBV20-1	CSANTGGTDTQYF	TGCAGTGCTAACACTGGAGGCACAGATACGCAGTATTTT
11	TRBJ1-2	TRBD1	-	TRBV20-1	CSAPPRGLPVF	TGCAGTGCCCCACCCAGGGGGCTACCGGTCTTC
13	TRBJ1-3	-	many	TRBV6-5	CASSTLSGNTIYF	TGTGCCAGCAGTACGCTCTCTGGAAACACCATATATTTT
17	TRBJ1-1	-	-	TRBV4-1	CASSPGRLGRGNTEAFF	TGCGCCAGCAGCCCCGGCCGTTTAGGGCGGGGGAACACTGAAGCTTTCTTT
12	TRBJ1-5	-	few	TRBV29-1	CSAGLPNQPQHF	TGCAGCGCCGGACTGCCTAATCAGCCCCAGCATTTT
16	TRBJ2-2	TRBD2	few	TRBV6-6	CASSSRDGGSTGELFF	TGTGCCAGCAGTTCTCGGGACGGGGGGTCCACCGGGGAGCTGTTTTTT
13	TRBJ2-3	-	-	TRBV18	CASSFQGSDTQYF	TGTGCCAGCTCATTTCAGGGATCAGATACGCAGTATTTT
13	TRBJ1-2	TRBD1	-	TRBV5-1	CASSLNRGLGCTF	TGCGCCAGCAGCTTGAACAGGGGGCTTGGCTGCACCTTC
12	TRBJ2-7	-	-	TRBV11-3	CASRTGAYEQYF	TGTGCCTCCCGGACGGGAGCCTACGAGCAGTACTTC
13	TRBJ2-2	-	-	TRBV12-3/TRBV12-4	CASKQRNTGELFF	TGTGCCAGCAAACAGAGGAACACCGGGGAGCTGTTTTTT
16	TRBJ1-4	-	many	TRBV4-1	CASSQPTGSANEKLFF	TGCGCCAGCAGCCAGCCTACAGGGTCAGCTAATGAAAAACTGTTTTTT
12	TRBJ1-5	-	medium-sized	TRBV6-6	CASTPRGQPQHF	TGTGCCAGCACCCCGCGGGGTCAGCCCCAGCATTTT
16	TRBJ2-2	-	-	TRBV18	CASSPTRGTDTGELFF	TGTGCCAGCTCACCGACCCGGGGGACAGACACCGGGGAGCTGTTTTTT
15	TRBJ2-1	TRBD2	-	TRBV5-1	CASSLDGTSGNEQFF	TGCGCCAGCAGCTTGGATGGGACTAGCGGTAATGAGCAGTTCTTC
15	TRBJ2-3	TRBD2	many	TRBV5-1	CASSLTSANTDTQYF	TGCGCCAGCAGTTTGACTAGCGCCAACACAGATACGCAGTATTTT
12	TRBJ1-2	-	few	TRBV20-1	CSASISGIGYTF	TGCAGTGCTTCAATTTCGGGTATAGGCTACACCTTC
12	TRBJ2-4	-	-	TRBV10-3	CAISERGVHQYF	TGTGCCATCAGTGAGCGCGGGGTACATCAGTACTTC
15	TRBJ2-3	-	-	TRBV7-3	CASSSSGLVTDTQYF	TGTGCCAGCAGCTCCTCGGGACTGGTCACAGATACGCAGTATTTT
16	TRBJ2-5	TRBD2	few	TRBV7-2	CASSSKTSGRWETQYF	TGTGCCAGCAGCTCCAAGACTAGCGGGAGGTGGGAGACCCAGTACTTC
12	TRBJ2-1	-	few	TRBV2	CASRASYNEQFF	TGTGCCAGCAGGGCCAGCTACAATGAGCAGTTCTTC
14	TRBJ2-1	-	many	TRBV7-9	CASSLDTWYNEQFF	TGTGCCAGCAGCTTGGACACTTGGTACAATGAGCAGTTCTTC
11	TRBJ1-2	-	many	TRBV5-1	CASSFGAGYTF	TGCGCCAGCAGCTTCGGAGCTGGCTACACCTTC
16	TRBJ2-2	TRBD1	many	TRBV5-1	CASSSRGQGNTGELFF	TGCGCCAGCAGCTCACGGGGACAGGGCAACACCGGGGAGCTGTTTTTT
14	TRBJ2-6	-	-	TRBV3-1	CASSQNSGANVLTF	TGTGCCAGCAGCCAAAACTCTGGGGCCAACGTCCTGACTTTC
16	TRBJ2-7	TRBD1	few	TRBV28	CASSLLPGQGVYEQYF	TGTGCCAGCAGTTTACTCCCGGGACAGGGGGTCTACGAGCAGTACTTC
16	TRBJ2-5	-	-	TRBV7-2	CASSPQRRVVQETQYF	TGTGCCAGCAGCCCCCAGAGGAGGGTAGTCCAAGAGACCCAGTACTTC
13	TRBJ1-5	-	many	TRBV6-2/TRBV6-3	CASRDTGNQPQHF	TGTGCCAGCAGAGATACAGGTAATCAGCCCCAGCATTTT
17	TRBJ2-2	TRBD1	few	TRBV28	CASRDRGVRRVTGELFF	TGTGCCAGCAGGGACAGGGGGGTTAGAAGAGTCACCGGGGAGCTGTTTTTT
13	TRBJ1-6	-	few	TRBV7-2	CASSPGRYSPLHF	TGTGCCAGCAGCCCAGGACGGTATTCACCCCTCCACTTT
15	TRBJ1-1	-	-	TRBV12-3/TRBV12-4	CASSLLGSWGTEAFF	TGTGCCAGCAGTTTACTAGGGTCGTGGGGCACTGAAGCTTTCTTT
16	TRBJ2-7	TRBD2	-	TRBV5-1	CASSVTGTSGSYEQCF	TGCGCCAGCAGCGTAACCGGGACTAGCGGCTCCTACGAGCAGTGCTTC
14	TRBJ1-6	-	few	TRBV9	CASSVDRVDSPLHF	TGTGCCAGCAGCGTAGACAGGGTTGATTCACCCCTCCACTTT
19	TRBJ2-6	TRBD1	-	TRBV5-1	CASSPFGGQGKSGANVLTF	TGCGCCAGCAGCCCATTCGGGGGACAGGGCAAATCTGGGGCCAACGTCCTGACTTTC
13	TRBJ1-1	-	-	TRBV5-1	CASSLATNTEAFF	TGCGCCAGCAGCTTGGCCACGAACACTGAAGCTTTCTTT
13	TRBJ1-2	-	-	TRBV29-1	CSVKVDSNYGYTF	TGCAGCGTTAAAGTAGACAGTAACTATGGCTACACCTTC
17	TRBJ1-1	TRBD1	-	TRBV4-1	CASSQGVTQPGQGRAFF	TGCGCCAGCAGCCAAGGTGTCACTCAACCGGGACAGGGGCGAGCTTTCTTT
13	TRBJ2-4	-	once	TRBV30	CAWSGIAKNIQYF	TGTGCCTGGAGTGGAATAGCCAAAAACATTCAGTACTTC
16	TRBJ1-3	TRBD1	-	TRBV7-8	CASSLGQGKSGNTIYF	TGTGCCAGCAGCTTGGGACAGGGGAAATCTGGAAACACCATATATTTT
15	TRBJ2-3	-	-	TRBV28	CASTQTGGGTETQYF	TGTGCCAGCACCCAGACAGGAGGCGGCACAGAGACGCAGTATTTT
14	TRBJ1-1	TRBD1	once	TRBV2	CASRGTVMNTEAFF	TGTGCCAGCAGGGGGACAGTTATGAACACTGAAGCTTTCTTT
14	TRBJ1-1	TRBD1	few	TRBV3-1	CASSQGQGNTEAFF	TGTGCCAGCAGCCAGGGACAGGGGAACACTGAAGCTTTCTTT
14	TRBJ1-3	-	-	TRBV11-3	CASSLTAAANTIYF	TGTGCCAGCAGCTTAACCGCCGCTGCCAACACCATATATTTT
17	TRBJ2-2	-	-	TRBV21-1	CASSKGGGQGRSGELFF	TGTGCCAGCAGCAAAGGGGGGGGACAAGGAAGGTCCGGGGAGCTGTTTTTT
14	TRBJ2-2	-	few	TRBV9	CASSSTTNTGELFF	TGTGCCAGCAGCTCCACTACCAACACCGGGGAGCTGTTTTTT
15	TRBJ2-2	-	-	TRBV20-1	CSARRAGTNTGELFF	TGCAGTGCTCGGAGGGCGGGCACGAACACCGGGGAGCTGTTTTTT
14	TRBJ1-2	-	many	TRBV6-5	CASSPGRYNYGYTF	TGTGCCAGCAGTCCGGGACGGTATAACTATGGCTACACCTTC
17	TRBJ2-2	TRBD2	few	TRBV4-3	CASSGVAGGPGTGELFF	TGCGCCAGCAGCGGGGTAGCGGGGGGTCCCGGCACCGGGGAGCTGTTTTTT
16	TRBJ2-3	-	-	TRBV6-1	CASLPGDPKGPATQYF	TGTGCCAGCCTTCCAGGGGACCCGAAAGGTCCGGCTACGCAGTATTTT
12	TRBJ1-1	-	-	TRBV20-1	CSAQGADTEAFF	TGCAGTGCACAAGGAGCAGACACTGAAGCTTTCTTT
12	TRBJ2-3	-	few	TRBV12-3/TRBV12-4	CASSFQTDTQYF	TGTGCCAGCAGTTTCCAAACAGATACGCAGTATTTT
16	TRBJ2-3	TRBD2	-	TRBV5-1	CASSSLAVTPTDTQYF	TGCGCCAGCAGCTCACTAGCGGTAACACCGACAGATACGCAGTATTTT
16	TRBJ2-2	TRBD1	many	TRBV5-1	CASSLALSGTAGELFF	TGCGCCAGCAGCTTGGCCCTTTCAGGGACAGCCGGGGAGCTGTTTTTT
14	TRBJ1-5	-	many	TRBV5-1	CASSLVSGNQPQHF	TGCGCCAGCAGCTTGGTTTCTGGCAATCAGCCCCAGCATTTT
12	TRBJ2-3	TRBD2	-	TRBV28	CATERDTDTQYF	TGTGCCACCGAGCGGGACACAGATACGCAGTATTTT
14	TRBJ2-5	-	-	TRBV5-1	CASSLAANQETQYF	TGCGCCAGCAGCTTAGCAGCGAACCAAGAGACCCAGTACTTC
16	TRBJ2-7	TRBD2	-	TRBV2	CASSPPRGGGDREQHF	TGTGCCAGCAGCCCTCCCCGGGGGGGCGGGGATCGCGAGCAGCACTTC
13	TRBJ1-5	-	-	TRBV5-1	CASSLAINQPQHF	TGCGCCAGCAGCTTGGCAATCAATCAGCCCCAGCATTTT